Described below is a single T cell receptor beta chain sequence and its context. Its target is not known. The treatment was: oral pan-JAK inhibitor, 5-10 mg twice daily. From PBMCs, CD4+ and CD8+ T cells were sorted. These data are taken from a study of CD8+ T cells in alopecia areata. Regarding the study as a whole: Possibly as an HLA-related effect, TCR sharing across patients appeared less clear than in mice. Amid tofacitinib therapy, many expanded lesional clones stayed present in scalp and blood.

Germline V gene sequence: CDR1 SGHNT, CDR2 YENEEA. V gave up 5 bases and J gave up 7 bases; unmatched junction bases: 4. This CDR3 is built from 15 residues. RNA, once extracted, was reverse transcribed into cDNA for use as the sequencing template. The protocol was immunoSEQ multiplex PCR, while the TCRdb copy is restricted to in-frame clones and leaves out a portion. The repertoire consists of some 190,000 clones, with around 65% occurring once and the leading ten covering more than 1%. This material consisted of CD4+ T cells sorted from blood, taken at roughly week 45, from a patient treated with tofacitinib. The genes are TRBV11-3 and TRBJ1-6; 11 bases agree with TRBD1. This TCR was recovered from a human donor with alopecia areata. The CDR3 DNA reads as TGTGCCAGCAGCGAAGGGACAGGGGGGAATTCACCCCTCCACTTT. It yields the protein CASSEGTGGNSPLHF.